This TCR beta chain was captured in a study of blood T cell repertoires in COVID-19. V dropped 4 bases and J dropped 4; count of bases not matched to a gene: 10. This CDR3 comprises 16 residues. Germline V lookup: CDR1 KGHSH, CDR2 LQKENI. TCRdb's copy holds only in-frame clones and misses some; the assay was immunoSEQ multiplex PCR. The sample holds about 250,000 clones; 84% are singletons and the top ten take about 3.5%. What was sequenced was PBMCs or T cells enriched from blood (not recorded which). The J gene is TRBJ2-3, the V gene TRBV18; 8 positions match TRBD1. The clonotype was recovered from a man aged 45-60 years who had recovered from COVID-19. DNA of the CDR3: TGTGCCAGCTCACACGCGGACAGGGCCCCTCCAGATACGCAGTATTTT. This translates into CASSHADRAPPDTQYF.